This section outlines one TCR beta chain sequence together with its context. Antigen: not known. Expressed TCRB transcripts were sequenced because the isolated RNA had all been reverse transcribed beforehand. Sequenced naive, central memory and regulatory T cell samples produced an average of roughly 3.9 million reads. The repertoire was sequenced with immunoSEQ multiplex PCR; TCRdb's copy has only in-frame clones and lacks some. This sample has about 650,000 clones, with around 12% found just once. The data derive from a study of beta chain features in type 1 diabetes. Turning to the study itself: Fewer than 110 million sorted cells were examined across all samples. The study, taken as a whole, reports: When Type 1 diabetes patients were examined, their TCRB CDR3s proved moderately but significantly shorter in all four CD4+ subsets. Compared to healthy donors, patients appeared to have naive, central memory and Treg TCRB repertoires that were more alike.

CDR3 size: 15 residues. CDR1 is SEHNR, CDR2 FQNEAQ, per germline (reference sequence). The V gene end was trimmed by 5 bases and the J gene end by 6 bases; junction bases not matched to a gene: 7. The sequencing input was naive CD4+ T cells from blood. The chain uses TRBV7-9 and TRBJ2-3; 11 bases fit TRBD2. This receptor was taken from a man aged 25 to 40 with type 1 diabetes. The CDR3 DNA reads TGTGCCAGCAGCGCTACTAGCGGGGGTTGGGATACGCAGTATTTT. It encodes CASSATSGGWDTQYF. Full variable domain (missing parts from reference TRBV7-9 and TRBJ2-3): DTGVSQNPRHKITKRGQNVTFRCDPISEHNRLYWYRQTLGQGPEFLTYFQNEAQLEKSRLLSDRFSAERPKGSFSTLEIQRTEQGDSAMYLCASSATSGGWDTQYFGPGTRLTVL.